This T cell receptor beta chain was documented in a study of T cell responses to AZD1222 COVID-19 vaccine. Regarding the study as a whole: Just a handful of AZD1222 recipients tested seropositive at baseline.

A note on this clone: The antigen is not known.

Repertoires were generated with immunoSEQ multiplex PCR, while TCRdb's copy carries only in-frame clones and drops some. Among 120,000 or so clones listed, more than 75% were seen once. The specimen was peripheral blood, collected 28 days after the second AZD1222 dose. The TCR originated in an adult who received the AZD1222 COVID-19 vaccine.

CDR3 sequence: CASSTPPYEQYF. CDR3 DNA: TGTGCCAGCAGTACCCCCCCCTACGAGCAGTACTTC. This chain links TRBV12-3 or TRBV12-4 with TRBJ2-7; D remains unclear. The CDR3 is made up of 12 amino acids. The V end was cut by 5 bases, the J end by 2 bases, with 7 bases between.